A selection of T cell receptor beta chains follows, all from one sample in a study of T cell responses to AZD1222 COVID-19 vaccine. Clones were sequenced by immunoSEQ multiplex PCR, and TCRdb holds only the in-frame ones, with some missing. The sample records 150,000 to 200,000 clones, about 90% being singletons. The sequenced sample was peripheral blood, obtained 28 days after the second AZD1222 dose. These receptors all come from an adult who received the AZD1222 COVID-19 vaccine. The CDR3 runs from the conserved cysteine through the conserved F or W. A D gene is named only where the DNA matches it firmly. Clone size is given for some rows only: seen once, a few or many times, or a class if the clone is expanded.

.	TRBJ1-3	TRBV5-1	.	TGCGCCAGCAGCTTGGCCGAGCGGGACACCATATATTTT	CASSLAERDTIYF
.	TRBJ2-4	TRBV9	.	TGTGCCAGCAGCGTAGTTGATCTAGGGGACATTCAGTACTTC	CASSVVDLGDIQYF
.	TRBJ2-3	TRBV7-9	.	TGTGCCAGCAGCTCTTCTATGTCATACGATACGCAGTATTTT	CASSSSMSYDTQYF
.	TRBJ1-5	TRBV30	.	TGTGCCTGGAACGGACCGATGAGTGGGCCCCAGCATTTT	CAWNGPMSGPQHF
once	TRBJ2-7	TRBV7-2	.	TGTGCCAGCAGCTTAGGTGGGTGGGGGGCCTCGACTCACTCCTACGAGCAGTACTTC	CASSLGGWGASTHSYEQYF
.	TRBJ2-7	TRBV11-2	.	TGTGCCAGCAGCTTAGGCCCGGGGGTGCTCTACGAGCAGTACTTC	CASSLGPGVLYEQYF
.	TRBJ2-1	TRBV5-1	.	TGCGCCAGCAGCTTGGCCAGTACACCTTACAATGAGCAGTTCTTC	CASSLASTPYNEQFF
.	TRBJ1-5	TRBV28	.	TGTGCCAGCAGCCCGGGGGGTCGCAATCAGCCCCAGCATTTT	CASSPGGRNQPQHF
few	TRBJ1-5	TRBV2	.	TGTGCCAGCAGCCGGGACGGGGATCAGCCCCAGCATTTT	CASSRDGDQPQHF
once	TRBJ2-2	TRBV25-1	.	TGTGCCAGCAGTGAATCCAGGGGCGGGAGTGGGGCCGGGGAGCTGTTTTTT	CASSESRGGSGAGELFF
.	TRBJ2-5	TRBV5-4	TRBD2	TGTGCCAGCAGCTTGGCAAGACTAGCGGGGGACCAAGAGACCCAGTACTTC	CASSLARLAGDQETQYF
.	TRBJ1-2	TRBV28	.	TGTGCCACCAAACGGGCGGGTCGGGATGGCTACACCTTC	CATKRAGRDGYTF
.	TRBJ1-4	TRBV4-3	.	TGCGCCAGCAGCCAAGATCTCGTCACAGGTAGTGGAAAACTGTTTTTT	CASSQDLVTGSGKLFF
.	TRBJ1-2	TRBV7-9	.	TGTGCCAGCAGCTTAGTCGCGATCAGGGGACCGGGGAGCTACACCTTC	CASSLVAIRGPGSYTF
once	TRBJ2-1	TRBV9	.	TGTGCCAGCACCCCGGATCGGTCCTACAATGAGCAGTTCTTC	CASTPDRSYNEQFF
.	TRBJ1-4	TRBV19	.	TGTGCCAGTAGTATACGCCGACGTCGGGGCACTAATGAAAAACTGTTTTTT	CASSIRRRRGTNEKLFF
.	TRBJ1-2	TRBV7-2	.	TGTGCCAGCAGCCGCAACCTCATTGCATCTAACTATGGCTACACCTTC	CASSRNLIASNYGYTF
.	TRBJ1-5	TRBV2	.	TGTGCCAGCAGTGAGGTTGGAACGCTCAATCAGCCCCAGCATTTT	CASSEVGTLNQPQHF
.	TRBJ1-6	TRBV9	.	TGTGCCAGCAGCCCCGCCCAGGGAAGTTCACCCCTCCACTTT	CASSPAQGSSPLHF
.	TRBJ2-1	TRBV4-2	.	TGTGCCAGCAGTCCACTATACGGGGGAGGCTCCTACAATGAGCAGTTCTTC	CASSPLYGGGSYNEQFF
.	TRBJ1-6	TRBV7-2	TRBD1	TGTGCCAGCAGCTGGGACAGAGATTCACCCCTCCACTTT	CASSWDRDSPLHF
.	TRBJ2-7	TRBV11-2	.	TGTGCCAGCAGCTTAGATATGGCCCCTTACGAGCAGTACTTC	CASSLDMAPYEQYF
.	TRBJ2-2	TRBV6-5	.	TGTGCCAGCAGTTATTCGCCTCAGGGTCCCGGGGAGCTGTTTTTT	CASSYSPQGPGELFF
.	TRBJ1-1	TRBV11-3	.	TGTGCCAGCAGCTTAGACGGGGGAGCTGCTGAAGCTTTCTTT	CASSLDGGAAEAFF
.	TRBJ1-1	TRBV11-2	.	TGTGCCAGCAGTTTTGAGGCGAACACTGAAGCTTTCTTT	CASSFEANTEAFF
.	TRBJ1-2	TRBV2	.	TGTGCCAGCAGACCCGAGCGGGGGACCAACTATGGCTACACCTTC	CASRPERGTNYGYTF
.	TRBJ1-1	TRBV5-1	.	TGCGCCAGCAGCTTATCATGGATGCGAACTGAAGCTTTCTTT	CASSLSWMRTEAFF
once	TRBJ1-3	TRBV2	.	TGTGCCAGCGGATTACAGGGTATCGGAAACACCATATATTTT	CASGLQGIGNTIYF
.	TRBJ1-2	TRBV7-9	.	TGTGCCAGCAGCGCCCCCCTGGTGTCGGGGGTTGGCTATGGCTACACCTTC	CASSAPLVSGVGYGYTF
.	TRBJ2-7	TRBV3-1/TRBV3-2	TRBD2	TGTGCCAGCAGCCAGGGGGGGACTAGCGGGAGATGGAGCCTCTACGAGCAGTACTTC	CASSQGGTSGRWSLYEQYF
few	TRBJ1-3	TRBV4-2	.	TGTGCCAGCAGCCAAGAGAGGCGGACCAGCTCTGGAAACACCATATATTTT	CASSQERRTSSGNTIYF
.	TRBJ1-4	TRBV18	.	TGTGCCAGCTCACCTGATACGGGCGCGGATGAAAAACTGTTTTTT	CASSPDTGADEKLFF
.	TRBJ1-1	TRBV4-3	.	TGCGCCAGCAGCCAAGCGGTTAGACCCACTGAAGCTTTCTTT	CASSQAVRPTEAFF
.	TRBJ2-2	TRBV3-1/TRBV3-2	.	TGTGCCAGCAGCCAAGCTCACAGATCGAACACCGGGGAGCTGTTTTTT	CASSQAHRSNTGELFF
once	TRBJ2-3	TRBV29-1	TRBD1	TGCAGCGTTGCTAGGGACAGGGACACAGATACGCAGTATTTT	CSVARDRDTDTQYF
.	TRBJ1-5	TRBV7-2	.	TGTGCCAGCAGCCCCCAAGGGGGTCCCCAGCCCCAGCATTTT	CASSPQGGPQPQHF
.	TRBJ2-7	TRBV12-3/TRBV12-4	.	TGTGCCAGCAGTTTGACAGGTTACTACGAGCAGTACTTC	CASSLTGYYEQYF
.	TRBJ1-3	TRBV28	TRBD1	TGTGCCAGCCTTACAGGGGGAAATCATCCCTCCTCTGGAAACACCATATATTTT	CASLTGGNHPSSGNTIYF
.	TRBJ2-2	TRBV9	.	TGTGCCAGCAATGGGGCAGGACCGAACACCGGGGAGCTGTTTTTT	CASNGAGPNTGELFF
.	TRBJ2-3	TRBV7-9	TRBD2	TGTGCCAGCAGCTTAGCGATCCCGACTAGCTGGGATACGCAGTATTTT	CASSLAIPTSWDTQYF
.	TRBJ2-7	TRBV30	TRBD1	TGTGCCTGGAGTGGGACAGGGAGGGAGCAGTACTTC	CAWSGTGREQYF